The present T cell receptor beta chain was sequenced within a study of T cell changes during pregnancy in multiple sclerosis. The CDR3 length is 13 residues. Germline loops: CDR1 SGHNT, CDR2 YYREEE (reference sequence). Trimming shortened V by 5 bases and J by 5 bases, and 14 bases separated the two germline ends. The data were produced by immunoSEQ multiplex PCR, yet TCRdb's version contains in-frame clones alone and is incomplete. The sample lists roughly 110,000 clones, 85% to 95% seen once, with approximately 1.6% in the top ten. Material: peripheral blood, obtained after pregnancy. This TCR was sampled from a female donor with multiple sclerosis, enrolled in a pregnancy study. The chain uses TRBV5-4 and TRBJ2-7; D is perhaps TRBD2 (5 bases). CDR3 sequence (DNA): TGTGCCAGCAGTCCAACCTGGGGAGACGAGCAGTACTTC. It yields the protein CASSPTWGDEQYF.